The 23 T cell receptor beta chains below were found in one sample sequenced in a study of neurological immune-mediated disorders. TCRdb processed the 5' RACE reads anew with MiXCR; each CDR3 protein has one entry. The sample records approximately 100,000 distinct CDR3 sequences, 3% to 4% being singletons. Input material: PBMCs. All receptors derive from a woman between 50 and 59 years old with multiple sclerosis.

This clonotype occurred many times. The V call is TRBV15, the J call TRBJ2-5; possibly TRBD1 or TRBD2 for D (5 bases each). The CDR3 totals 17 residues. Germline CDR1 and CDR2: LNHNV and YYDKDF (reference sequence). V was clipped by 0 bases and J by 2 bases, with 16 bases between them. CDR3 loop: CATSRDLWGSRQETQYF. The CDR3 DNA is TGTGCCACCAGCAGAGATTTGTGGGGGTCGCGTCAAGAGACCCAGTACTTC.

In its sample, this clonotype was seen many times. The DNA of the CDR3 is TGTGCCACCAGCAGAGATTTAGATACGCAGTATTTT. It encodes CATSRDLDTQYF. The rearrangement links TRBV15 to TRBJ2-3; D is unresolved. The CDR3 is 12 residues long. With 0 bases removed from V and 5 bases from J, the gap between germline ends came to 3 bases. Per the germline V gene, CDR1 is LNHNV and CDR2 is YYDKDF (reference sequence).

This clonotype was counted between two and nine times. The chain carries TRBV18 and TRBJ2-5; 10 bases fit TRBD1. With V trimmed by 5 bases and J by 5 bases, 2 bases remained unmatched. The CDR3 length is 13 residues. Germline V CDR1 and CDR2: KGHSH, LQKENI. The CDR3 nucleotides read TGTGCCAGCTCATCGGGACAGGGGGAGACCCAGTACTTC. It yields the protein CASSSGQGETQYF.

This clonotype came up many times. The genes are TRBV7-2 and TRBJ2-5; D is uncertain. The CDR3 extends over 16 amino acids. Trimming pared 1 base from V and 0 bases from J, leaving 12 bases between. Looked up from germline, CDR1 is SGHTA and CDR2 is FQGNSA. CDR3 residues: CASSLEPRTDQETQYF. The CDR3, as DNA: TGTGCCAGCAGCTTAGAGCCGCGGACCGACCAAGAGACCCAGTACTTC.

V and J are TRBV7-3 and TRBJ2-7; D possibly corresponds to TRBD1 (5 bases). The germline V gene has CDR1 SGHTA and CDR2 FQGTGA. The ends were cut back, 3 bases at V and 4 bases at J, with 16 bases in the middle. The CDR3 contains 15 residues. The DNA of the CDR3 is TGTGCCAGCAGCTTTGAGGCTAAGGGGATTTACGAGCAGTACTTC. Protein product: CASSFEAKGIYEQYF.

This clonotype was counted many times. The CDR3 region has the DNA TGTGCCAGCAGCTTTCTGACAGGGGCTTTCTTT. It translates to CASSFLTGAFF. V and J are TRBV5-5 and TRBJ1-1; 7 bases fit TRBD1. Germline values: CDR1 SGHKS, CDR2 YYEKEE (reference sequence). V was clipped by 2 bases and J by 11 bases; unmatched bases: 3. The CDR3 contains 11 residues.

This clonotype was counted ten times or more. The chain uses TRBV5-1 and TRBJ1-1; 8 nucleotides match TRBD1. The CDR3 extends over 16 amino acids. The junction had 6 bases not matched to a gene; V was cut back by 2 bases and J by 0 bases. Germline V gives CDR1 SGHRS, CDR2 YFSETQ. CDR3 DNA: TGCGCCAGCAGCTTCCTAGGACAGGGCCTGAACACTGAAGCTTTCTTT. This sequence encodes CASSFLGQGLNTEAFF. Full variable domain (outside the CDR3, taken from reference TRBV5-1 and TRBJ1-1): KAGVTQTPRYLIKTRGQQVTLSCSPISGHRSVSWYQQTPGQGLQFLFEYFSETQRNKGNFPGRFSGRQFSNSRSEMNVSTLELGDSALYLCASSFLGQGLNTEAFFGQGTRLTVV.

The chain employs TRBV10-3 and TRBJ1-1, with TRBD1 matching over 7 bases. Germline V gene data show CDR1 as ENHRY and CDR2 as SYGVKD. The ends lost 6 bases at V and 3 bases at J; junction bases unmatched: 10. The CDR3 runs to 15 residues. CDR3 amino acids: CAIRTNRGTDTEAFF. The CDR3 region has the DNA TGTGCCATCAGGACAAACAGGGGAACGGACACTGAAGCTTTCTTT.

Worth noting for this clonotype: With a much larger clone just one base away, this may be a read error. The rearrangement uses TRBV28 and TRBJ1-4; the D is unclear. Trimming took 5 bases from V and 8 from J, leaving 15 bases between them. Germline V gene data show CDR1 as MDHEN and CDR2 as SYDVKM. The CDR3 runs 14 residues. As DNA, the CDR3 is TGTGCCAGCAGTCAAGGATACAACGGCGAAAAACTGTTTTTT. It encodes CASSQGYNGEKLFF.

This clonotype came up many times. This rearrangement joins TRBV10-3 to TRBJ1-1, with D tentatively TRBD1 (6 bases). CDR3 length equals 15 residues. V lost 7 bases, J lost 5 bases, and 20 bases lay in between. Germline assignment: CDR1 ENHRY and CDR2 SYGVKD. This CDR3 reads CAIKGEVRGGTEAFF. The CDR3 DNA reads TGTGCCATCAAGGGGGAGGTCCGAGGAGGTACTGAAGCTTTCTTT.

This clonotype is termed medium-sized. The CDR3 bases are TGTGCCAGCAGCAACGACAGGGGGCATCGTAACTATGGCTACACCTTC. Protein product: CASSNDRGHRNYGYTF. The V call is TRBV12-3 or TRBV12-4, the J call TRBJ1-2, with 10 bases lining up with TRBD1. Trimming cost V 6 bases and J 1 base; bases outside gene matches: 8. The CDR3 loop spans 16 amino acids.

The chain combines TRBV6-6 with TRBJ1-3; no firm D call. Trimming shortened V by 5 bases and J by 0 bases, and 8 bases separated the two germline ends. Germline V gene sequence: CDR1 MNHNY, CDR2 SVGAGI (reference sequence). The CDR3 is 14 residues long. CDR3 loop: CASSPKSSGNTIYF. CDR3 bases: TGTGCCAGCAGTCCAAAGAGCTCTGGAAACACCATATATTTT.

This clonotype was recorded many times. The chain links TRBV12-5 to TRBJ2-7; D is ambiguous. The CDR3 is made up of 13 amino acids. Germline V gene sequence: CDR1 LGHNT, CDR2 FRNRAP. V was clipped by 7 bases and J by 1 base, with 11 bases between them. The CDR3 sequence: CASAIHISYEQYF. The CDR3, as DNA: TGTGCTAGTGCTATCCATATATCCTACGAGCAGTACTTC. The full variable domain, with the rest looked up from reference TRBV12-5 and TRBJ2-7, is DARVTQTPRHKVTEMGQEVTMRCQPILGHNTVFWYRQTMMQGLELLAYFRNRAPLDDSGMPKDRFSAEMPDATLATLKIQPSEPRDSAVYFCASAIHISYEQYFGPGTRLTVT.

This clonotype has at least ten counts. This chain connects TRBV29-1 to TRBJ2-1; the D gene is possibly TRBD2 (5 bases). The CDR3 extends over 15 amino acids. The germline V gene encodes CDR1 SQVTM and CDR2 ANQGSEA. V lost 0 bases and J lost 2, with 11 bases in between. Here the CDR3 DNA reads TGCAGCGTTGAAGATTCTCGGGGTACCTACAATGAGCAGTTCTTC. This encodes CSVEDSRGTYNEQFF.

This clonotype was picked up many times. CDR3 amino acids: CASRRSNTGELFF. In DNA, the CDR3 is TGTGCCAGCAGGAGAAGTAACACCGGGGAGCTGTTTTTT. V is TRBV12-3 or TRBV12-4 and J is TRBJ2-2; D is ambiguous. V was clipped by 6 bases and J by 2 bases, with 7 bases between them. The CDR3 length is 13 residues.

This clonotype appeared many times. V usage is TRBV20-1 and J usage is TRBJ2-7; TRBD2 might be the D (6 bases). CDR3 length equals 13 residues. Deletions cut 4 bases from V and 2 bases from J, with 12 bases between. The germline CDR1 and CDR2 sequences are DFQATT and SNEGSKA (reference sequence). DNA of the CDR3: TGCAGTGCTATTACGGGACTCGCCTACGAGCAGTACTTC. This sequence encodes CSAITGLAYEQYF.

This clonotype was picked up many times. The chain links TRBV27 to TRBJ1-2; the D is unclear. Germline CDR1 is MNHEY and CDR2 is SMNVEV (reference sequence). This CDR3 has 13 amino acids. Trimming shortened V by 0 bases and J by 7 bases, and 9 bases separated the two germline ends. CDR3 DNA sequence: TGTGCCAGCAGTTTATCCGGCTCTCCTGGCTACACCTTC. This translates into CASSLSGSPGYTF.

This clonotype was recorded many times. The chain recombines TRBV29-1 with TRBJ1-1, with 7 positions matching TRBD1. This CDR3 region has 12 residues. CDR1 and CDR2 (germline): SQVTM, ANQGSEA. After removal of 4 bases from V and 7 bases from J, the junction contained 6 bases not matched to a gene. The CDR3 reads CSVGETGSEAFF. CDR3 sequence (DNA): TGCAGCGTTGGGGAGACAGGGAGTGAAGCTTTCTTT.

This clonotype was recorded many times. The chain uses TRBV5-1 and TRBJ2-7; D call uncertain. The CDR3 runs 13 residues. From germline, CDR1 is SGHRS and CDR2 YFSETQ. V was pared by 4 bases and J by 0 bases, with 8 bases between. The chain's CDR3 is CASSEISSYEQYF. The CDR3, as DNA: TGCGCCAGCAGCGAAATCAGCTCCTACGAGCAGTACTTC. Together with reference TRBV5-1 and TRBJ2-7, the CDR3 gives the full variable domain: KAGVTQTPRYLIKTRGQQVTLSCSPISGHRSVSWYQQTPGQGLQFLFEYFSETQRNKGNFPGRFSGRQFSNSRSEMNVSTLELGDSALYLCASSEISSYEQYFGPGTRLTVT.

The table lists this clonotype with many counts. V usage is TRBV6-6 and J usage is TRBJ1-1; D perhaps matches TRBD1 (6 bases). Germline V lookup: CDR1 MNHNY, CDR2 SVGAGI (reference sequence). V was clipped by 2 bases and J by 0 bases, with 13 bases between them. CDR3 size: 16 residues. The CDR3 here is CASSYKIQGVNTEAFF. CDR3 bases: TGTGCCAGCAGTTACAAAATACAGGGCGTGAACACTGAAGCTTTCTTT.

The V and J genes are TRBV4-3 and TRBJ1-1, with D possibly being TRBD1 (6 bases). CDR3 length equals 15 residues. V was trimmed by 3 bases and J by 5 bases, leaving 16 bases between them. Germline CDR1 LGHNA, CDR2 YSLEER. CDR3 residues: CASSQAYRVMTEAFF. The CDR3, as DNA: TGCGCCAGCAGCCAGGCATACAGGGTGATGACTGAAGCTTTCTTT.

This clonotype was detected many times. This CDR3 reads CASSSGGQGTEQYF. CDR3 nucleotide sequence: TGTGCCAGCAGCTCAGGGGGACAGGGGACCGAGCAGTACTTC. J is TRBJ2-7 and V is TRBV7-9; 10 bases agree with TRBD1. Per germline, CDR1 SEHNR and CDR2 FQNEAQ (reference sequence). V trimming: 4 bases; J trimming: 6 bases; junction bases outside the gene matches: 6. This CDR3 region has 14 residues.

This clonotype was seen ten or more times. The chain uses TRBV5-1 and TRBJ2-5, with 7 bases lining up with TRBD2. The junction had 0 bases not matched to a gene; V was cut back by 3 bases and J by 4 bases. CDR1 is SGHRS, CDR2 YFSETQ, per germline. The CDR3 covers 12 residues. In DNA, the CDR3 is TGCGCCAGCAGCTCGGGGGGAGAGACCCAGTACTTC. It translates to CASSSGGETQYF.